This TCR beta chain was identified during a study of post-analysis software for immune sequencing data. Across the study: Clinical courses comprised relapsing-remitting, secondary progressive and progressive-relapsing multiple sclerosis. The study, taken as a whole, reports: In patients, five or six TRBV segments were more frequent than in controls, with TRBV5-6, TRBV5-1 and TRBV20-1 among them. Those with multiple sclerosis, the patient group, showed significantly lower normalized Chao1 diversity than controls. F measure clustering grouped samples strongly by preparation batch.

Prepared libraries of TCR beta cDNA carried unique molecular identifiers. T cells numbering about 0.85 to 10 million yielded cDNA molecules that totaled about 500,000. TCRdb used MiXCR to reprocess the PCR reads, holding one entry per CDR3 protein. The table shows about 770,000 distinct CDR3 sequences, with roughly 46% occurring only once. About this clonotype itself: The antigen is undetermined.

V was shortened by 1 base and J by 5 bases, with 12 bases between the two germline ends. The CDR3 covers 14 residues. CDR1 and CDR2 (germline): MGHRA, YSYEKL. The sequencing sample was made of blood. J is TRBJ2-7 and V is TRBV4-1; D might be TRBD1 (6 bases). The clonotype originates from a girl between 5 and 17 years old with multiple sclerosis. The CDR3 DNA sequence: TGCGCCAGCAGCCAAGGGGGACAAGCTGACGAGCAGTACTTC. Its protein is CASSQGGQADEQYF.